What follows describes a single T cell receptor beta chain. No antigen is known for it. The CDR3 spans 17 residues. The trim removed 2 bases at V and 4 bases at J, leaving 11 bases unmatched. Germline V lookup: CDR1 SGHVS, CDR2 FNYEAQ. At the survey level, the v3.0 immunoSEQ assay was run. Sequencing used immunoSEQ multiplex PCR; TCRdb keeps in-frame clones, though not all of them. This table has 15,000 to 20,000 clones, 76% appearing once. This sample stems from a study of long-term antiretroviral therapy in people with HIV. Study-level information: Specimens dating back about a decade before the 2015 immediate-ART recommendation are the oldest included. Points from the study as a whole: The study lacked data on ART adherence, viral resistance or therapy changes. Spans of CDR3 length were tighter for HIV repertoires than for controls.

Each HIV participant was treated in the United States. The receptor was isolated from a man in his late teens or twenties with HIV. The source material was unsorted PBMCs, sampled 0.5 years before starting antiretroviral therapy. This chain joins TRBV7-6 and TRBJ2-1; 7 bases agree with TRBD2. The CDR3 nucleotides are TGTGCCAGCAGCTTAAGGTTGGGGGGGGAGGGATACAATGAGCAGTTCTTC. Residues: CASSLRLGGEGYNEQFF.